The sequence of this TCR beta chain was determined in a study of T-cell memory formation after mild COVID-19. Findings and limits, study-wide: Contracting clones localized mainly to CM and EM when CD4+ and mainly to EMRA when CD8+. From day 15 to 85, contracting clones were balanced between CD4 and CD8, whereas later expanders leaned toward CD4+.

The CDR3 contains 15 residues. Per the germline V gene, CDR1 is SGHNT and CDR2 is YYREEE (reference sequence). Losses at the gene ends were 7 bases for V and 8 bases for J; bases not matched to a gene: 10. One entry per CDR3 protein results from TCRdb running MiXCR on the 5' RACE reads. The table records 140,000 to 150,000 distinct CDR3 sequences, about 25% of them present only once. On this clonotype: Its antigen is currently unknown.

The sequencing input was PBMCs or a T cell subset sorted from them (not recorded which). The sequence came from an adult woman who had mild COVID-19 (a few samples of this study predate the infection). Cell type and time point are not known. V gene TRBV5-4 combines with J gene TRBJ1-6; 9 bases are a match to TRBD1. CDR3 protein: CASHAGTGMYSPLHF. As DNA, the CDR3 is TGTGCCAGCCATGCCGGGACAGGGATGTATTCACCCCTCCACTTT.